The 14 T cell receptor beta chains below all came from one sample that was sequenced in a study of patients and donors after allogeneic stem cell transplantation. TCRdb ran MiXCR on the RT-PCR reads and lists one entry per CDR3 protein. The table includes around 150,000 distinct CDR3 sequences, approximately 40% detected once. The sequencing sample was made of blood, either unsorted or a sorted T cell fraction (not recorded which). The receptors here all came from a human donor who was either an allogeneic HSCT recipient or a stem cell or donor lymphocyte infusion donor (not recorded which). It is not recorded whose cells these are; they may come from a transplant donor.

The J gene is TRBJ2-3, the V gene TRBV28, with 9 bases that match TRBD1. There are 17 residues in the CDR3. After removal of 6 bases from V and 1 base from J, the junction contained 11 bases not matched to a gene. From germline, CDR1 is MDHEN and CDR2 SYDVKM. The CDR3 nucleotides read TGTGCCAGCAGCTTCGCACCCGGGACAGGGCGCACAGATACGCAGTATTTT. It yields the protein CASSFAPGTGRTDTQYF.

A few counts support this clonotype. This rearrangement joins TRBV20-1 to TRBJ1-1; D uncertain. V was cut by 0 bases and J by 7 bases, with 15 bases left in between. The CDR3 loop spans 14 amino acids. From germline, CDR1 is DFQATT and CDR2 SNEGSKA (reference sequence). Here the CDR3 reads CSARDPRRSVEAFF. The DNA of the CDR3 is TGCAGTGCTAGAGATCCCCGACGTTCCGTTGAAGCTTTCTTT.

The CDR3 coding sequence is TGCGCCAGCAGGCGATCCGGGCCGCTATTTTCGAACACTGAAGCTTTCTTT. Protein product: CASRRSGPLFSNTEAFF. V and J are TRBV5-1 and TRBJ1-1; D call uncertain. CDR3 length: 17 amino acids. Germline values: CDR1 SGHRS, CDR2 YFSETQ. V lost 5 bases, J lost 1 base, and 21 bases lay in between.

The CDR3 DNA is TGCAGCCTCGGGGGCAATGAGCAGTTCTTC. This translates into CSLGGNEQFF. The chain uses TRBV29-1 and TRBJ2-1, with a weak D call TRBD2 (6 bases). The germline gives CDR1 SQVTM, CDR2 ANQGSEA. The CDR3 extends over 10 amino acids. V lost 8 bases, J lost 6 bases, and 8 bases lay in between.

The chain employs TRBV2 and TRBJ1-6; 9 nucleotides line up with TRBD1. This CDR3 has 14 amino acids. Trimming at V came to 5 bases and at J to 8 bases, leaving 4 bases not matched to a gene. The V gene's germline CDR1 is SNHLY and CDR2 FYNNEI. DNA for the CDR3: TGTGCCAGCAGTTTCGGGACAGGGCATTCACCCCTCCACTTT. This encodes CASSFGTGHSPLHF.

This clonotype was counted a few times. The chain uses TRBV5-1 and TRBJ1-2; D may be TRBD1 (6 bases). The CDR3 is 14 residues long. Germline assignment: CDR1 SGHRS and CDR2 YFSETQ. V dropped 2 bases and J dropped 2 bases, with 10 bases sitting between them. CDR3 DNA sequence: TGCGCCAGCAGCTTCGGGACACCGAACTATGGCTACACCTTC. Translated: CASSFGTPNYGYTF.

This clonotype occurred a few times. V usage is TRBV6-6 and J usage is TRBJ2-1; 14 bases map to TRBD2. CDR1 and CDR2 (germline): MNHNY, SVGAGI (reference sequence). With 6 bases clipped from V and 5 bases from J, the junction kept 9 bases outside the gene matches. CDR3 length equals 17 residues. CDR3 loop: CASSARLAGGLNNEQFF. CDR3 sequence (DNA): TGTGCCAGCAGCGCCCGACTAGCGGGGGGGCTTAACAATGAGCAGTTCTTC.

As concerns this clonotype: A read error may account for a junction end that differs from germline. The chain employs TRBV20-1 and TRBJ1-2; a weak D match, TRBD1 (5 bases). CDR1 and CDR2 from the germline V gene are DFQATT and SNEGSKA (reference sequence). The CDR3 is made up of 12 amino acids. The CDR3 DNA follows: TGCAGTGCTTCCCAGGGTAACGATGGCTACACCTTC. Residues: CSASQGNDGYTF.

This clonotype appeared a few times. This sequence joins TRBV9 and TRBJ2-7; 8 nucleotides align to TRBD1. The CDR3 contains 13 residues. Looked up from germline, CDR1 is SGDLS and CDR2 is YYNGEE. V shed 4 bases, J shed 6 bases, and the junction held 6 bases outside the gene matches. CDR3 bases: TGTGCCAGCAGCCCCGGGACAGGACGCGAGCAGTACTTC. Translating gives CASSPGTGREQYF.

CDR3 sequence reads: CATSEGTGRGYTF. As DNA, the CDR3 is TGTGCCACCAGTGAAGGGACAGGGAGAGGCTACACCTTC. V gene TRBV24-1 combines with J gene TRBJ1-2; 9 bases are shared with TRBD1. The junction had 4 bases not matched to a gene; V was cut back by 4 bases and J by 8 bases. Germline CDR1 and CDR2: KGHDR and SFDVKD. The CDR3 has 13 amino acids.

The chain is built from TRBV5-1 and TRBJ2-7; 7 bases are shared with TRBD1. V lost 0 bases, J lost 4 bases, and 4 bases stayed unmatched. There are 14 residues in the CDR3. CDR1 is SGHRS, CDR2 YFSETQ, per germline. This chain's CDR3 is CASSLDEQGYEQYF. The CDR3 DNA reads TGCGCCAGCAGCTTGGACGAACAGGGGTACGAGCAGTACTTC.

This sequence joins TRBV27 and TRBJ1-1; 8 bases align to TRBD1. The germline CDR1 and CDR2 sequences are MNHEY and SMNVEV (reference sequence). The CDR3 covers 13 residues. V lost 7 bases, J lost 4 bases, and 5 bases stayed unmatched. CDR3 sequence reads: CASTPDRGTEAFF. CDR3 in DNA: TGTGCCAGCACTCCAGACAGGGGCACTGAAGCTTTCTTT.

This CDR3 is CASSYSPGTPEQYV. The CDR3 region has the DNA TGTGCCAGCAGTTACTCGCCGGGAACCCCCGAGCAGTACGTC. The chain uses TRBV6-5 and TRBJ2-7, with TRBD2 as a possible D gene (5 bases). CDR1 and CDR2 (germline): MNHEY, SVGAGI. This CDR3 has 14 amino acids. V was cut by 0 bases and J by 6 bases, with 12 bases left in between.

V and J are TRBV7-9 and TRBJ1-6; a possible D gene is TRBD1 (6 bases). V dropped 2 bases and J dropped 0 bases, with 17 bases sitting between them. Germline CDR1 is SEHNR and CDR2 is FQNEAQ (reference sequence). The CDR3 is 19 residues long. CDR3 residues: CASSLWGRPPSSYNSPLHF. The DNA of the CDR3 is TGTGCCAGCAGCTTATGGGGGCGGCCGCCAAGCTCCTATAATTCACCCCTCCACTTT.